These 15 T cell receptor beta chains came from one sample sequenced in a study of blood T cell repertoires in COVID-19. TCRdb's copy holds only in-frame clones and misses some; the assay was immunoSEQ multiplex PCR. Of more than 150,000 clones listed, approximately 80% are singletons. Sequenced material: peripheral blood. These receptors all come from a woman of 80 years or more with acute or convalescent COVID-19.

The rearrangement uses TRBV7-6 and TRBJ2-1; D is possibly TRBD1 (5 bases). Between the trimmed V and J ends, which lost 0 bases and 6 bases, there was a span of 15 bases. The CDR3 totals 16 residues. Germline lookup yields CDR1 SGHVS and CDR2 FNYEAQ. CDR3 in DNA: TGTGCCAGCAGCTTAGCGTCGGCAGGCAGGGCCAATGAGCAGTTCTTC. Its protein is CASSLASAGRANEQFF.

The chain carries TRBV2 and TRBJ1-5; D remains ambiguous. Germline CDR1 SNHLY, CDR2 FYNNEI. The CDR3 is made up of 16 amino acids. V was cut by 1 base and J by 7 bases, with 17 bases left in between. CDR3 amino acids: CASSEEHGDINQPQHF. CDR3 bases: TGTGCCAGCAGTGAAGAGCACGGTGATATCAACCAGCCCCAGCATTTT.

The J gene is TRBJ2-2, the V gene TRBV30, with D possibly being TRBD1 (5 bases). The germline V gene encodes CDR1 GTSNPN and CDR2 SVGIG (reference sequence). With 3 bases removed from V and 8 bases from J, the gap between germline ends came to 16 bases. CDR3 size: 14 residues. CDR3: CAWRIAQGSGELFF. The CDR3, as DNA: TGTGCCTGGAGAATAGCTCAGGGTTCGGGGGAGCTGTTTTTT.

This clone was counted between two and nine times. The rearrangement joins TRBV7-6 to TRBJ2-7, with 7 bases identical to TRBD2. Germline V gene sequence: CDR1 SGHVS, CDR2 FNYEAQ. This CDR3 contains 14 residues. J lost 4 bases, V lost 5 bases, and 8 bases had no gene match. CDR3 in DNA: TGTGCCAGCAGCGCGCGGGGGAGAAATTACGAGCAGTACTTC. This sequence encodes CASSARGRNYEQYF.

A few counts support this clone. V and J are TRBV10-2 and TRBJ1-2, with D perhaps TRBD1 (5 bases). The V and J ends lost 9 bases and 4 bases respectively, with 9 bases between them. Germline CDR1 is WSHSY and CDR2 is SAAADI. CDR3 length: 11 amino acids. The CDR3 DNA reads as TGCGCCAGTCGACAGTCCTATGGCTACACCTTC. Translated: CASRQSYGYTF.

The V call is TRBV5-1, the J call TRBJ2-5; D call uncertain. The germline V and J ends were trimmed by 1 base and 5 bases, with 3 bases remaining between them. The CDR3 sequence is 11 residues long. Germline values: CDR1 SGHRS, CDR2 YFSETQ. The CDR3 loop reads CASSLRETQYF. Here the CDR3 DNA reads TGCGCCAGCAGCTTGCGGGAGACCCAGTACTTC.

This clone was detected a few times. The V gene is TRBV10-3, the J gene TRBJ2-2, with TRBD2 as a possible D gene (5 bases). Germline loops: CDR1 ENHRY, CDR2 SYGVKD. There are 15 residues in the CDR3. Trimming took off 3 bases at V and 3 bases at J, with 11 bases between the two ends. The CDR3 nucleotides are TGTGCCATCAGTGAAAGCGGAAGAGACACCGGGGAGCTGTTTTTT. It is translated as CAISESGRDTGELFF.

The gene calls are TRBV30 and TRBJ1-2, with a weak D call TRBD1 (5 bases). In germline, CDR1 is GTSNPN, CDR2 SVGIG (reference sequence). The V end was cut by 3 bases, the J end by 2 bases, with 10 bases between. The CDR3 length is 13 residues. The CDR3 protein is CAWSPRGNYGYTF. The CDR3 DNA follows: TGTGCCTGGAGCCCACGGGGGAACTATGGCTACACCTTC.

J is TRBJ1-2 and V is TRBV10-1; TRBD1 might be the D (6 bases). V lost 0 bases and J lost 7, with 12 bases in between. Germline CDR1 WNHNN, CDR2 SYGVQD (reference sequence). The CDR3 length is 14 residues. The CDR3 sequence is CASSESGGRSGYTF. For the CDR3, the DNA is TGCGCCAGCAGTGAGTCCGGGGGGCGGAGTGGCTACACCTTC.

This chain uses TRBV30 with TRBJ1-4, with 9 bases identical to TRBD1. J gave up 0 bases and V 5 bases, and 7 bases lay outside the gene matches. CDR3 length: 16 residues. Per the germline V gene, CDR1 is GTSNPN and CDR2 is SVGIG (reference sequence). CDR3 nucleotide sequence: TGTGCCTGGGGGACAGGGCCCCTTTCAACTAATGAAAAACTGTTTTTT. Protein: CAWGTGPLSTNEKLFF.

This clone was seen once. In DNA, the CDR3 is TGCGCCAGCAGTCTCAGGTCGCCCTCAGATACGCAGTATTTT. Its translation: CASSLRSPSDTQYF. This chain joins TRBV5-1 and TRBJ2-3; no firm D call. The length of the CDR3 is 14 residues. V gave up 5 bases and J gave up 4 bases, with 14 bases separating them. Germline V gene lookup returns CDR1 SGHRS and CDR2 YFSETQ. Full variable domain (outside the CDR3, taken from reference TRBV5-1 and TRBJ2-3): KAGVTQTPRYLIKTRGQQVTLSCSPISGHRSVSWYQQTPGQGLQFLFEYFSETQRNKGNFPGRFSGRQFSNSRSEMNVSTLELGDSALYLCASSLRSPSDTQYFGPGTRLTVL.

The V gene is TRBV3-1 (or the pseudogene TRBV3-2), the J gene TRBJ1-4, with a possible D match to TRBD1 (5 bases). Germline V gene sequence: CDR1 LGHDT, CDR2 YNNKEL (reference sequence). The V end was cut by 2 bases, the J end by 7 bases, with 14 bases between. The CDR3 extends over 15 amino acids. CDR3 coding DNA: TGTGCCAGCAGCCAATCTCAGGGCATTGGTGAAAAACTGTTTTTT. Residues: CASSQSQGIGEKLFF.

The CDR3 sequence is CASSKGGGAFTTNEKLFF. The CDR3 DNA reads as TGTGCCAGCTCAAAAGGAGGGGGCGCATTTACAACTAATGAAAAACTGTTTTTT. The V gene is TRBV5-8, the J gene TRBJ1-4; 7 bases fit TRBD1. Germline V lookup: CDR1 SGHTS, CDR2 YDEGEE. Unmatched junction bases numbered 15, after V lost 7 bases and J lost 0 bases. CDR3 length: 18 residues.

This chain connects TRBV6-4 to TRBJ1-2; maybe TRBD1 (6 bases). This CDR3 has 16 residues. Trimming took 8 bases from V and 4 from J, leaving 23 bases between them. Germline loops: CDR1 MRHNA, CDR2 SNTAGT. CDR3 in amino acids: CASQPGDRFILYGYTF. The CDR3 coding sequence is TGTGCCAGCCAGCCGGGCGACAGGTTCATCCTCTATGGCTACACCTTC.

V and J are TRBV6-2 or TRBV6-3 and TRBJ1-5, with TRBD1 matching 7 bases. Germline V CDR1 and CDR2: MNHEY, SVGEGT. The CDR3 has 16 residues. The J segment lost 2 bases and the V segment lost 4 bases, leaving 8 bases of the junction unmatched. CDR3 sequence reads: CASSSTRGSGNQPQHF. The CDR3 coding sequence is TGTGCCAGCAGTTCAACCAGGGGGTCCGGCAATCAGCCCCAGCATTTT.